This T cell receptor (beta chain) appears in the sequencing data of a study of T cell repertoires in cytomegalovirus infection. Study at large: Public TCR beta signatures were indicative of both CMV infection and a matching HLA type. General study findings and limits: The study identified carriers of CMV plus the relevant HLA from cumulative public TCR beta family frequency. CMV-specific TCR beta clonotypes restricted by HLA-C dominated the ex vivo response.

CDR3 length: 12 amino acids. Trimming pared 5 bases from V and 5 bases from J, leaving 10 bases between. CDR1 is MNHNS and CDR2 is SASEGT in the germline V gene. TCRdb re-called the reads with MiXCR, one entry per CDR3 protein. The sample includes some 940,000 distinct CDR3 sequences, 30% to 40% seen only once; the top ten take over 12%. Comment on this clonotype: The antigen remains unidentified.

This chain uses TRBV6-1 with TRBJ2-7; tentatively, D is TRBD1 or TRBD2 (5 bases each). The sequences come from cultured CD8+ T cells from PBMCs, collected from culture after CMV antigen stimulation. This clonotype was sampled from a human donor in good health (CMV status not recorded). Some clones in this sample may be carry-over from other donors' samples. This CDR3 reads CASSYGDHEQYV. CDR3 nucleotide sequence: TGTGCCAGCAGTTATGGGGACCACGAGCAGTACGTC.